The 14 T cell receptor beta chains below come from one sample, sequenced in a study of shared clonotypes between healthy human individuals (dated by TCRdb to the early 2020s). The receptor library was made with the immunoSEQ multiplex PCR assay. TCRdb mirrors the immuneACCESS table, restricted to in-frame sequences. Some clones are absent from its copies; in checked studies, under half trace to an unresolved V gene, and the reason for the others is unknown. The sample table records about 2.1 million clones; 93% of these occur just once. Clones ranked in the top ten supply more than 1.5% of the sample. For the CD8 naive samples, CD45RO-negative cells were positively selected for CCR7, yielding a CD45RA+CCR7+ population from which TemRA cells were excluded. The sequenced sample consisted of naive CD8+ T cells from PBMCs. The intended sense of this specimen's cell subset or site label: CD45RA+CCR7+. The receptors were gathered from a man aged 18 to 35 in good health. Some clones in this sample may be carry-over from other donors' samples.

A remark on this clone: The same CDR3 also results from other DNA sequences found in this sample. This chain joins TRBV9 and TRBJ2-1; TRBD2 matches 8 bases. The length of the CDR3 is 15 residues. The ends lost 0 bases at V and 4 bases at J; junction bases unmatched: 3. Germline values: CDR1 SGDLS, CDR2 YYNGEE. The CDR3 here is CASSVDSGSYNEQFF. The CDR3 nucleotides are TGTGCCAGCAGCGTAGACAGCGGGAGTTACAATGAGCAGTTCTTC.

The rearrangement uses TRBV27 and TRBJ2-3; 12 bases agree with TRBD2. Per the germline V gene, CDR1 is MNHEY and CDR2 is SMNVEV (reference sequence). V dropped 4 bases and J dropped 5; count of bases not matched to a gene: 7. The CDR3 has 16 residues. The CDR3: CASSSRLAGEVDTQYF. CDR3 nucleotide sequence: TGTGCCAGCAGTTCTCGACTAGCGGGAGAAGTAGATACGCAGTATTTT.

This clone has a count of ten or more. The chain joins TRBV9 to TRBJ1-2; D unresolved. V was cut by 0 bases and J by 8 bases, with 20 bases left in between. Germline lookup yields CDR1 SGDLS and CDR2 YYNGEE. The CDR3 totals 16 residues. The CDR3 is CASSVDSTIFLSGYTF. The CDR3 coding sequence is TGTGCCAGCAGCGTAGACAGCACCATATTCCTATCCGGCTACACCTTC.

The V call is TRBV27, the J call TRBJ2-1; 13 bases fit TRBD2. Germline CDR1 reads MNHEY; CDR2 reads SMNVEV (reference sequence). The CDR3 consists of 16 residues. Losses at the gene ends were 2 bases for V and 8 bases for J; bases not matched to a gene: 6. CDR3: CASSLPGTSGNYEQFF. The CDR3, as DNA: TGTGCCAGCAGTTTACCCGGGACTAGCGGGAACTATGAGCAGTTCTTC.

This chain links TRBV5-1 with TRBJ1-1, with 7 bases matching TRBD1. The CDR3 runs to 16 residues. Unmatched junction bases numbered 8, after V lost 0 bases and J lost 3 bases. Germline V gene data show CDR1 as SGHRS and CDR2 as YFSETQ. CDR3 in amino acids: CASSLAEGRGYTEAFF. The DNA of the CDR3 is TGCGCCAGCAGCTTGGCCGAGGGCAGGGGGTACACTGAAGCTTTCTTT.

CDR3 coding DNA: TGTGCCAGCAGTTTATCCGTGTACCAAGAGACCCAGTACTTC. Its translation: CASSLSVYQETQYF. The J gene is TRBJ2-5, the V gene TRBV27; D is undetermined. Germline CDR1 MNHEY, CDR2 SMNVEV (reference sequence). This CDR3 has 14 amino acids. V gave up 0 bases and J gave up 0 bases, with 5 bases separating them.

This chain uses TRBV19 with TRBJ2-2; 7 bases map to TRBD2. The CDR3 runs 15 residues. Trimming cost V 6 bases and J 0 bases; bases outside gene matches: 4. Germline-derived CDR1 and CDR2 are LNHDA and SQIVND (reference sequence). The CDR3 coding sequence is TGTGCCAGTAGACCGGGACTAACGAACACCGGGGAGCTGTTTTTT. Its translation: CASRPGLTNTGELFF.

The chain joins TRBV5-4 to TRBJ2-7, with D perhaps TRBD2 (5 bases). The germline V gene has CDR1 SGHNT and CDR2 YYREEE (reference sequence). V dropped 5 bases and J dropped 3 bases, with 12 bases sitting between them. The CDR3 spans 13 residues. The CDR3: CASRLSGYYEQYF. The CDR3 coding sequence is TGTGCCAGCAGGTTGAGCGGTTACTACGAGCAGTACTTC.

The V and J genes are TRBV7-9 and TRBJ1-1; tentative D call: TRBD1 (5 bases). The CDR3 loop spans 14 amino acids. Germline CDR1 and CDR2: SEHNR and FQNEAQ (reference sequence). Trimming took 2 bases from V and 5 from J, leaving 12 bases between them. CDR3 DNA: TGTGCCAGCAGCTTACCGGGGGGTGGGACTGAAGCTTTCTTT. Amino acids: CASSLPGGGTEAFF.

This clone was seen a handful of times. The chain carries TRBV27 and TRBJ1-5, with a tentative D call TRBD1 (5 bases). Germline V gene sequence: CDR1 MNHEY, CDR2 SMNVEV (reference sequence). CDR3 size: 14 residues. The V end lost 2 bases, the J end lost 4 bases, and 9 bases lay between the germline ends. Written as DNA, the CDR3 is TGTGCCAGCAGTTTAAGACGGGGGAATCAGCCCCAGCATTTT. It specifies CASSLRRGNQPQHF.

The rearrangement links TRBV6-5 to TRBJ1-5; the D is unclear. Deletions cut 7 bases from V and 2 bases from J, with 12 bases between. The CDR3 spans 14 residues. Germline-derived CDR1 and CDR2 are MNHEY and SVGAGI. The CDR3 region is CASTSRFGNQPQHF. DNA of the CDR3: TGTGCCAGCACCTCAAGGTTTGGCAATCAGCCCCAGCATTTT.

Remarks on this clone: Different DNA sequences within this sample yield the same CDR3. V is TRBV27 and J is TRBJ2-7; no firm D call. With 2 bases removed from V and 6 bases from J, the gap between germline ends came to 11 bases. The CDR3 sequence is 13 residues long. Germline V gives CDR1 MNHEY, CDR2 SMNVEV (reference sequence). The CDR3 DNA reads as TGTGCCAGCAGTTTAGGCCGTGGCGGCGAGCAGTACTTC. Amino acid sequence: CASSLGRGGEQYF.

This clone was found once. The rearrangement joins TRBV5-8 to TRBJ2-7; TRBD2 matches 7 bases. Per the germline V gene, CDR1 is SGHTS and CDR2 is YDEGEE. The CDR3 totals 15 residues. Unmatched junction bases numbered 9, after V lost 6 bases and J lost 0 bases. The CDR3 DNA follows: TGTGCCAGCATCTCGACTAGCAGAGACTCCTACGAGCAGTACTTC. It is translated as CASISTSRDSYEQYF.

CDR3 protein: CASSLSSGNYEQYF. Written as DNA, the CDR3 is TGTGCCAGCAGCTTATCTAGCGGAAATTACGAGCAGTACTTC. The chain links TRBV7-3 to TRBJ2-7, with 7 bases identical to TRBD2. V shed 2 bases, J shed 4 bases, and the junction held 5 bases outside the gene matches. CDR3 length: 14 amino acids. The germline V gene has CDR1 SGHTA and CDR2 FQGTGA.